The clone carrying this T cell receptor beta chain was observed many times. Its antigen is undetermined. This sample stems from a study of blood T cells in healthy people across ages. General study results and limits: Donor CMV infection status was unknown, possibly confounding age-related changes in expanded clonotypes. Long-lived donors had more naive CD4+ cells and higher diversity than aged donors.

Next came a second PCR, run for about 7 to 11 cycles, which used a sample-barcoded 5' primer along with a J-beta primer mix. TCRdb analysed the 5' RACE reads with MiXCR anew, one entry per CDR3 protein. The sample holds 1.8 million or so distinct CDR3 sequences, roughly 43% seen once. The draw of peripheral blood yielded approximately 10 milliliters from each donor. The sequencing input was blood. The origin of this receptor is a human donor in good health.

This CDR3 reads CSAYVGGQETQYF. CDR3 bases: TGCAGTGCTTATGTGGGGGGCCAAGAGACCCAGTACTTC. The rearrangement links TRBV20-1 to TRBJ2-5, with D possibly being TRBD2 (6 bases). Trimming shortened V by 5 bases and J by 1 base, and 11 bases separated the two germline ends. Germline CDR1 and CDR2: DFQATT and SNEGSKA (reference sequence). CDR3 length: 13 residues.